Each of the 27 T cell receptor beta chains below was sequenced from the same sample in a study of OX40 agonist ivuxolimab in advanced cancers. Profiling relied on immunoSEQ multiplex PCR, and the TCRdb table lists in-frame clones only, not all of them. The sample has some 81,000 clones, 85% seen once. Here the sequenced sample was CD4+ or CD8+ T cells sorted from blood, taken in a trial of the OX40 agonist ivuxolimab. The receptors stem from an adult with an advanced solid tumor such as melanoma, head and neck, liver or kidney cancer.

This clone was seen once. A junction end diverges from the germline sequence, so it may reflect a read error. This sequence joins TRBV7-7 and TRBJ2-2; the D gene is possibly TRBD2 (5 bases). The germline V gene has CDR1 SSHAT and CDR2 FNYEAQ (reference sequence). This CDR3 comprises 13 residues. CDR3 DNA sequence: TGTGCCAGCAGCCGAGGGAACGCCGGGGAGCTGTTTTTT. Translating it yields CASSRGNAGELFF.

The chain recombines TRBV7-3 with TRBJ1-1; TRBD1 aligns across 11 bases. This CDR3 spans 16 amino acids. Per germline, CDR1 SGHTA and CDR2 FQGTGA. With V trimmed by 3 bases and J by 1 base, 4 bases remained unmatched. DNA of the CDR3: TGTGCCAGCAGCTTGGGGACAGGGGGGCGGAACACTGAAGCTTTCTTT. Its protein is CASSLGTGGRNTEAFF. Combining the CDR3 with reference TRBV7-3 and TRBJ1-1 gives the whole variable domain GAGVSQTPSNKVTEKGKYVELRCDPISGHTALYWYRQSLGQGPEFLIYFQGTGAADDSGLPNDRFFAVRPEGSVSTLKIQRTERGDSAVYLCASSLGTGGRNTEAFFGQGTRLTVV.

The chain recombines TRBV10-3 with TRBJ1-1; TRBD1 aligns across 9 bases. The V gene end was trimmed by 5 bases and the J gene end by 8 bases; junction bases not matched to a gene: 3. The CDR3 consists of 12 residues. In germline, CDR1 is ENHRY, CDR2 SYGVKD. The DNA of the CDR3 is TGTGCCATCAGTACCACAGGGGGCGAAGCTTTCTTT. Translated: CAISTTGGEAFF.

This clone turned up a few times. The chain carries TRBV9 and TRBJ1-1; no clear D. Germline-derived CDR1 and CDR2 are SGDLS and YYNGEE. The CDR3 contains 12 residues. Trimming cost V 3 bases and J 5 bases, with 8 bases left between them. CDR3 protein: CASSAVGTEAFF. The CDR3 DNA follows: TGTGCCAGCAGCGCCGTAGGGACTGAAGCTTTCTTT.

V gene TRBV6-1 combines with J gene TRBJ2-7; D is unresolved. V was trimmed by 3 bases and J by 6 bases, leaving 15 bases between them. CDR3 length equals 14 residues. CDR1 is MNHNS and CDR2 is SASEGT in the germline V gene. The CDR3 is CASSDYRYGSEQYF. CDR3 nucleotide sequence: TGTGCCAGCAGTGACTACAGATACGGGTCCGAGCAGTACTTC.

This chain uses TRBV5-4 with TRBJ1-4; 7 bases line up with TRBD1. The CDR3 length is 15 residues. The V and J ends lost 3 bases and 2 bases, in that order; junction bases with no gene match: 4. Germline V lookup: CDR1 SGHNT, CDR2 YYREEE (reference sequence). DNA for the CDR3: TGTGCCAGCAGCTCTCCACAGGGGACTAATGAAAAACTGTTTTTT. It codes for CASSSPQGTNEKLFF.

Here the CDR3 reads CATASDRAYEQYF. The CDR3 bases are TGTGCCACCGCTTCGGACCGGGCGTACGAGCAGTACTTC. The chain carries TRBV7-4 and TRBJ2-7; D is uncertain. Trimming left V 10 bases short and J 4 bases short, with 17 bases between. Looked up from germline, CDR1 is SGHVT and CDR2 is SQSDAQ. There are 13 residues in the CDR3.

The rearrangement links TRBV15 to TRBJ1-1; D unresolved. V was shortened by 5 bases and J by 11 bases, with 15 bases between the two germline ends. CDR3 length: 12 residues. Per the germline V gene, CDR1 is LNHNV and CDR2 is YYDKDF (reference sequence). The CDR3 nucleotides read TGTGCCACCAGCGGGAGCGTAGGAGCGGCTTTCTTT. It codes for CATSGSVGAAFF.

The V gene is TRBV11-2, the J gene TRBJ2-5; 10 nucleotides line up with TRBD1. The CDR3 length is 16 residues. Germline CDR1 SGHAT, CDR2 FQNNGV. Trimming removed 4 bases from V and 11 bases from J; junction bases left unmatched: 16. CDR3 nucleotides: TGTGCCAGCAGCTCTGTGAGGGACAGGGGTCGTGGGGAGCAGTACTTC. Its translation is CASSSVRDRGRGEQYF.

The chain is built from TRBV7-2 and TRBJ2-7; D not resolved. The V end was cut by 3 bases, the J end by 6 bases, with 6 bases between. This CDR3 is 11 amino acids long. Germline assignment: CDR1 SGHTA and CDR2 FQGNSA. Written as DNA, the CDR3 is TGTGCCAGCAGCTTTTCAAGCGAGCAGTACTTC. Its protein is CASSFSSEQYF.

V gene TRBV2 combines with J gene TRBJ2-2, with D perhaps given as TRBD1 or TRBD2 (5 bases each). The V gene lost 5 bases and the J gene lost 4 bases, with 14 bases spanning the gap. This CDR3 has 15 amino acids. From germline, CDR1 is SNHLY and CDR2 FYNNEI. CDR3 protein: CASSTGTTLTGELFF. The CDR3 DNA reads TGTGCCAGCAGTACCGGGACCACACTCACCGGGGAGCTGTTTTTT.

The gene calls are TRBV7-3 and TRBJ2-7; possibly TRBD1 or TRBD2 for D (5 bases each). The CDR3 is made up of 14 amino acids. Germline loops: CDR1 SGHTA, CDR2 FQGTGA. V lost 4 bases, J lost 6 bases, and 16 bases lay in between. The CDR3 bases are TGTGCCAGCAGCTCCGGGACGGGAATTTTCGAGCAGTACTTC. Translated: CASSSGTGIFEQYF.

V gene TRBV18 combines with J gene TRBJ1-2; perhaps TRBD1 as D (6 bases). CDR3 length: 15 amino acids. Germline CDR1 reads KGHSH; CDR2 reads LQKENI. V was cut by 3 bases and J by 6 bases, with 17 bases left in between. The CDR3 sequence: CASSPPGQLIDGYTF. In DNA form, the CDR3 reads TGTGCCAGCTCACCCCCGGGACAACTGATCGATGGCTACACCTTC.

The J gene is TRBJ2-1, the V gene TRBV5-6; 7 positions match TRBD2. CDR3 size: 16 residues. CDR1 is SGHDT, CDR2 YYEEEE, per germline. V was pared by 4 bases and J by 6 bases, with 13 bases of the junction left unmatched. The CDR3 is CASSPPGASGLNEQFF. CDR3 bases: TGTGCCAGCAGCCCCCCTGGTGCTAGCGGCCTCAATGAGCAGTTCTTC.

This clone has a single count. The chain couples TRBV27 to TRBJ1-5, with a tentative D call TRBD1 (6 bases). The CDR3 spans 14 residues. V shed 6 bases and J shed 7 bases, with 16 bases lying between them. Per germline, CDR1 MNHEY and CDR2 SMNVEV (reference sequence). This CDR3 is CASSPQGRGQPQHF. The CDR3 DNA is TGTGCCAGCAGCCCACAGGGTCGAGGACAGCCCCAGCATTTT.

The V call is TRBV2, the J call TRBJ1-2, with 8 bases identical to TRBD1. The CDR3 is made up of 14 amino acids. The junction had 7 bases not matched to a gene; V was cut back by 4 bases and J by 6 bases. In germline, CDR1 is SNHLY, CDR2 FYNNEI. Here the CDR3 DNA reads TGTGCCAGCAGTGTTCGACAGGGGCAGGATGGCTACACCTTC. Protein product: CASSVRQGQDGYTF.

V gene TRBV6-5 combines with J gene TRBJ1-2; the D gene is possibly TRBD1 (6 bases). This CDR3 contains 15 residues. In germline, CDR1 is MNHEY, CDR2 SVGAGI. Trimming left V 2 bases short and J 1 base short, with 11 bases between. CDR3 region: CASSYNGGDNYGYTF. DNA for the CDR3: TGTGCCAGCAGTTACAATGGGGGCGATAACTATGGCTACACCTTC.

This clone has just one count. The V gene is TRBV2, the J gene TRBJ1-2, with unresolved D. Trimming left V 11 bases short and J 5 bases short, with 21 bases between. The CDR3 length is 14 residues. CDR1 is SNHLY, CDR2 FYNNEI, per germline. This chain's CDR3 is CAGSLGRSIYGYTF. CDR3 coding DNA: TGTGCCGGGTCCCTCGGAAGGTCGATATATGGCTACACCTTC. Full variable domain (missing parts from reference TRBV2 and TRBJ1-2): EPEVTQTPSHQVTQMGQEVILRCVPISNHLYFYWYRQILGQKVEFLVSFYNNEISEKSEIFDDQFSVERPDGSNFTLKIRSTKLEDSAMYFCAGSLGRSIYGYTFGSGTRLTVV.

The chain recombines TRBV2 with TRBJ1-5; 8 bases are shared with TRBD1. The CDR3 is made up of 14 amino acids. V lost 7 bases to trimming and J lost 6 bases; unmatched junction nucleotides: 8. Per germline, CDR1 SNHLY and CDR2 FYNNEI. CDR3 sequence reads: CASIQDRGVQPQHF. The CDR3, as DNA: TGTGCCAGCATTCAAGACAGGGGTGTTCAGCCCCAGCATTTT.

The V call is TRBV9, the J call TRBJ1-1; D might be TRBD1 (5 bases). V lost 4 bases and J lost 5, with 18 bases in between. The CDR3 consists of 15 residues. Germline V gives CDR1 SGDLS, CDR2 YYNGEE. CDR3 sequence (DNA): TGTGCCAGCAGCCCACGGGGGTGGGAGAAGACTGAAGCTTTCTTT. Residues: CASSPRGWEKTEAFF.

This clone was counted a single time. V usage is TRBV6-1 and J usage is TRBJ1-5; D is undetermined. The V gene's germline CDR1 is MNHNS and CDR2 SASEGT. V lost 1 base and J 5 bases, leaving 0 bases between the germline ends. CDR3 size: 11 residues. Here the CDR3 reads CASSEDQPQHF. The CDR3 DNA follows: TGTGCCAGCAGTGAAGATCAGCCCCAGCATTTT.

The chain is built from TRBV7-2 and TRBJ2-7; D ambiguous. The germline V and J ends were trimmed by 5 bases and 6 bases, with 17 bases remaining between them. The germline CDR1 and CDR2 sequences are SGHTA and FQGNSA. This CDR3 has 14 amino acids. The CDR3 region is CASSENLGVGEQYF. The CDR3 DNA reads TGTGCCAGCAGCGAGAATCTCGGTGTTGGCGAGCAGTACTTC.

CDR3 in amino acids: CASSTWVLEQYF. Written as DNA, the CDR3 is TGTGCCAGCAGTACTTGGGTCCTCGAGCAGTACTTC. The chain joins TRBV6-6 to TRBJ2-7; D ambiguous. Germline values: CDR1 MNHNY, CDR2 SVGAGI (reference sequence). The CDR3 contains 12 residues. The V end was cut by 5 bases, the J end by 6 bases, with 11 bases between.

This chain joins TRBV5-4 and TRBJ1-2; no reliable D call. Germline-derived CDR1 and CDR2 are SGHNT and YYREEE (reference sequence). The V end lost 4 bases, the J end lost 1 base, and 11 bases lay between the germline ends. The CDR3 has 14 amino acids. In nucleotides, the CDR3 is TGTGCCAGCAGCCTCCTTACTGTTAACTATGGCTACACCTTC. Translated: CASSLLTVNYGYTF.

This clone occurred a few times. The V call is TRBV12-5, the J call TRBJ2-1; a possible D gene is TRBD2 (7 bases). The germline gives CDR1 LGHNT, CDR2 FRNRAP. V was trimmed by 0 bases and J by 2 bases, leaving 20 bases between them. CDR3 length: 19 amino acids. CDR3 amino acids: CASGLVYNSWGGPYNEQFF. The CDR3 region has the DNA TGTGCTAGTGGTTTGGTATATAATTCGTGGGGGGGCCCCTACAATGAGCAGTTCTTC.

This chain uses TRBV25-1 with TRBJ2-1, with no clear D. CDR3 length: 15 residues. Germline lookup yields CDR1 MGHDK and CDR2 SYGVNS. With 4 bases removed from V and 0 bases from J, the gap between germline ends came to 10 bases. In DNA, the CDR3 is TGTGCCAGCAGTGTTGGTCCGGGCTCCTACAATGAGCAGTTCTTC. Protein: CASSVGPGSYNEQFF.

The chain couples TRBV7-2 to TRBJ2-2, with TRBD2 matching over 8 bases. Germline V gives CDR1 SGHTA, CDR2 FQGNSA. V trimming: 6 bases; J trimming: 2 bases; junction bases outside the gene matches: 8. The CDR3 runs 16 residues. CDR3 residues: CASRPTSGVNTGELFF. The DNA for the CDR3 is TGTGCCAGCAGACCTACTAGCGGAGTTAACACCGGGGAGCTGTTTTTT.